These 24 T cell receptor beta chains were all obtained from the same sample, sequenced in a study of Tregs in tolerant kidney transplant recipients. Sequencing was performed with immunoSEQ multiplex PCR; in TCRdb, only in-frame clones are kept and a portion is missing. This table lists roughly 32,000 clones. This specimen was CD8+ T cells from blood, taken before the transplant. The receptors stem from a human donor who received a combined kidney and bone marrow transplant.

As to this clone: Sequencing ends 3 residues short of the CDR3 end; the germline J gene provides the rest. V is TRBV19 and J is TRBJ2-3; possible D gene TRBD2, 5 bases. The germline gives CDR1 LNHDA, CDR2 SQIVND (reference sequence). Trimming cost V 8 bases and J 0 bases, with 15 bases left between them. The CDR3 is made up of 15 amino acids. The covered CDR3 bases are TGTGCCAGTCGGGCTAGCAGCTCTAGCACAGATACG. Residues: CASRASSSSTDT. The complete CDR3 reads CASRASSSSTDTQYF.

Comment on this clone: The read halts 3 residues ahead of the CDR3 end, with the missing end drawn from the germline J gene. V gene TRBV7-8 combines with J gene TRBJ1-5; TRBD1 agrees at 12 bases. The CDR3 contains 16 residues. Germline V CDR1 and CDR2: SGHVS, FQNEAQ. V shed 5 bases, J shed 5 bases, and the junction held 7 bases outside the gene matches. The sequenced part of the CDR3 DNA is TGTGCCAGCAGCACCTGGGGGACAGGGGGCGATCAGCCC. It translates to CASSTWGTGGDQP. The CDR3 as a whole reads CASSTWGTGGDQPQHF.

In the case of this clone: The read gets to within 3 residues of the CDR3 end, and the germline J gene fills in the rest. The genes are TRBV29-1 and TRBJ2-7; 8 bases are a match to TRBD1. Germline loops: CDR1 SQVTM, CDR2 ANQGSEA. J gave up 3 bases and V 4 bases, and 8 bases lay outside the gene matches. This CDR3 contains 14 residues. The covered CDR3 bases are TGCAGCGTTGGAACAGGGGGATATGTCTACGAG. Residues: CSVGTGGYVYE. The complete CDR3 reads CSVGTGGYVYEQYF.

Note on this clone: The read stops 3 residues short of the end of the CDR3; the missing end is completed from the germline J gene. The rearrangement joins TRBV19 to TRBJ1-5, with TRBD1 matching over 8 bases. Germline V gives CDR1 LNHDA, CDR2 SQIVND (reference sequence). After removal of 3 bases from V and 5 bases from J, the junction contained 6 bases not matched to a gene. The CDR3 covers 15 residues. The sequenced CDR3 bases are TGTGCCAGTAGTATCGCCAGGGGGCTCGATCAGCCC. This translates into CASSIARGLDQP. The whole CDR3 reads CASSIARGLDQPQHF. Using reference TRBV19 and TRBJ1-5 for the parts outside the CDR3, the full variable domain is DGGITQSPKYLFRKEGQNVTLSCEQNLNHDAMYWYRQDPGQGLRLIYYSQIVNDFQKGDIAEGYSVSREKKESFPLTVTSAQKNPTAFYLCASSIARGLDQPQHFGDGTRLSIL.

This clone is medium-sized by frequency. The read stops 3 residues short of the end of the CDR3; the missing end is completed from the germline J gene. The chain joins TRBV20-1 to TRBJ2-7; TRBD2 matches 9 bases. The V and J ends lost 3 bases and 3 bases, in that order; junction bases with no gene match: 3. Germline CDR1 is DFQATT and CDR2 is SNEGSKA (reference sequence). The CDR3 runs 13 residues. The CDR3 here is CSASSGRVYEQYF. The sequenced CDR3 bases are TGCAGTGCTAGTAGCGGGAGAGTCTACGAG.

The CDR3 loop is CASSGDRGVPQDSEAFF. The CDR3 bases that were read are TGTGCCAGCAGCGGAGACAGGGGGGTACCCCAAGATTCTGAA. The chain carries TRBV9 and TRBJ1-1, with 9 nucleotides matching TRBD1. The read halts 3 residues ahead of the CDR3 end, with the missing end drawn from the germline J gene. With V trimmed by 3 bases and J by 6 bases, 15 bases remained unmatched. This CDR3 is built from 17 residues. Germline CDR1 reads SGDLS; CDR2 reads YYNGEE.

In regard to this clone: The CDR3 end is not reached by the read, which stops 3 residues before it; the germline J gene fills it in. The chain has TRBV19 and TRBJ2-2, with D maybe TRBD2 (6 bases). This CDR3 spans 15 amino acids. V was shortened by 8 bases and J by 1 base, with 14 bases between the two germline ends. Germline values: CDR1 LNHDA, CDR2 SQIVND (reference sequence). The CDR3 bases that were read are TGTGCCAGTCAGCCGGGGAGGCTGAACACCGGGGAG. As protein: CASQPGRLNTGE. The whole CDR3 protein is CASQPGRLNTGELFF.

Remarks on this clone: The CDR3 end falls 3 residues outside the read, so it is completed with the germline J gene. This chain connects TRBV5-1 to TRBJ2-7; maybe TRBD1 (5 bases). The CDR3 is 15 amino acids. Trimming shortened V by 0 bases and J by 2 bases, and 12 bases separated the two germline ends. Per germline, CDR1 SGHRS and CDR2 YFSETQ. The CDR3 sequence: CASSLAWGSTYEQYF. The part of the CDR3 DNA that was read is TGCGCCAGCAGCTTGGCTTGGGGCAGCACCTACGAG.

Note on this clone: With the read ending 3 residues before the CDR3 end, the germline J gene is used to fill in that end. The chain uses TRBV20-1 and TRBJ2-1; 9 nucleotides align to TRBD2. This CDR3 has 15 residues. The trim removed 0 bases at V and 1 base at J, leaving 1 base unmatched. Germline CDR1 DFQATT, CDR2 SNEGSKA (reference sequence). CDR3 DNA, as far as it was read: TGCAGTGCTAGAGACCTAGCGGGATCCTACAATGAG. This gives the protein CSARDLAGSYNE. The complete CDR3 reads CSARDLAGSYNEQFF.

A remark on this clone: The read terminates 3 residues before the CDR3 end, so the remaining end is supplied by the germline J gene. The chain couples TRBV12-3 or TRBV12-4 to TRBJ2-1; no definite D call. The CDR3 consists of 13 residues. The ends were cut back, 3 bases at V and 6 bases at J, with 9 bases in the middle. The CDR3 loop reads CASSFGSGNEQFF. Incomplete CDR3 DNA: TGTGCCAGCAGTTTCGGCTCGGGCAATGAG.

Regarding this clone: The CDR3 end falls 3 residues outside the read, so it is completed with the germline J gene. This rearrangement joins TRBV7-9 to TRBJ2-7, with 13 bases matching TRBD2. The CDR3 has 15 amino acids. V gave up 5 bases and J gave up 3 bases; unmatched junction bases: 4. Germline V gives CDR1 SEHNR, CDR2 FQNEAQ (reference sequence). The part of the CDR3 DNA that was read is TGTGCCAGCAGCCAAGGGACTAGCGGGATCTACGAG. Protein: CASSQGTSGIYE. The entire CDR3 protein reads CASSQGTSGIYEQYF. The variable domain in full, completed from reference TRBV7-9 and TRBJ2-7, reads DTGVSQNPRHKITKRGQNVTFRCDPISEHNRLYWYRQTLGQGPEFLTYFQNEAQLEKSRLLSDRFSAERPKGSFSTLEIQRTEQGDSAMYLCASSQGTSGIYEQYFGPGTRLTVT.

On this clone: The read gets to within 3 residues of the CDR3 end, and the germline J gene fills in the rest. The V call is TRBV19, the J call TRBJ2-1, with 8 nucleotides matching TRBD2. CDR1 LNHDA and CDR2 SQIVND come from the germline V gene (reference sequence). V was pared by 3 bases and J by 7 bases, with 11 bases of the junction left unmatched. The CDR3 runs to 16 residues. The CDR3 loop is CASSIGTGLAMNEQFF. CDR3 bases read: TGTGCCAGTAGTATTGGTACAGGACTAGCAATGAATGAG.

Points on this clone: Read data end 3 residues before the CDR3 end; the end is taken from the germline J gene. V is TRBV7-9 and J is TRBJ2-1; D possibly corresponds to TRBD2 (5 bases). The germline CDR1 and CDR2 sequences are SEHNR and FQNEAQ (reference sequence). V was trimmed by 7 bases and J by 2 bases, leaving 9 bases between them. CDR3 length: 13 residues. The part of the CDR3 DNA that was read is TGTGCCAGCACCGGGGAAGCCTACAATGAG. It is translated as CASTGEAYNE. The whole CDR3 sequence is CASTGEAYNEQFF.

Concerning this clone itself: The DNA ends 3 residues before the CDR3 does, and the rest of the CDR3 is filled in from the germline J gene. The V and J genes are TRBV2 and TRBJ1-2; 7 nucleotides agree with TRBD1. V was clipped by 0 bases and J by 5 bases; unmatched bases: 6. The CDR3 runs to 15 residues. CDR1 SNHLY and CDR2 FYNNEI come from the germline V gene. CDR3 region: CASSEAGGQRYGYTF. CDR3 bases read: TGTGCCAGCAGTGAAGCGGGGGGACAGCGTTATGGC.

Details on this clone: Sequencing ends 3 residues short of the CDR3 end; the germline J gene provides the rest. The V and J genes are TRBV29-1 and TRBJ2-2, with D tentatively TRBD2 (6 bases). Trimming removed 5 bases at V and 1 base at J, with 8 bases between. The CDR3 has 13 residues. The germline V gene encodes CDR1 SQVTM and CDR2 ANQGSEA. CDR3 sequence: CSVSSGNTGELFF. CDR3 bases read: TGCAGCGTTAGTAGCGGGAACACCGGGGAG.

A word on this clone: From the germline J gene comes the end of the CDR3, since the read stops 3 residues before it. This rearrangement joins TRBV30 to TRBJ2-2; D is perhaps TRBD1 (6 bases). In germline, CDR1 is GTSNPN, CDR2 SVGIG (reference sequence). This CDR3 is built from 13 residues. V gave up 8 bases and J gave up 1 base, with 11 bases separating them. CDR3 DNA (partial): TGTGCCCTACAAGGGGGGAACACCGGGGAG. Its translation: CALQGGNTGE. The CDR3 in its entirety is CALQGGNTGELFF.

To note about this clone: Read coverage stops 3 residues before the CDR3 terminus; the germline J gene supplies the remainder. V is TRBV19 and J is TRBJ2-7; 10 bases map to TRBD2. V shed 6 bases and J 3 bases; nucleotides not matched to a gene: 5. CDR1 and CDR2 from the germline V gene are LNHDA and SQIVND (reference sequence). CDR3 length equals 14 residues. The CDR3 sequence is CASSSSGRYYEQYF. The sequenced CDR3 bases are TGTGCCAGTAGCAGTAGCGGGAGGTACTACGAG.

About this clone: The sequence runs out 3 residues before the end of the CDR3; the remainder is reconstructed from the germline J gene. The gene calls are TRBV7-9 and TRBJ2-1; 7 bases map to TRBD1. V was pared by 6 bases and J by 8 bases, with 13 bases of the junction left unmatched. Per germline, CDR1 SEHNR and CDR2 FQNEAQ (reference sequence). The CDR3 sequence is 15 residues long. The CDR3 here is CASSWGTGQPDEQFF. The sequenced CDR3 bases are TGTGCCAGCAGTTGGGGAACGGGACAGCCAGATGAG.

Worth noting for this clone: The CDR3 end lies 3 residues beyond the end of the read and is filled in from the germline J gene. The chain employs TRBV7-3 and TRBJ2-5, with 10 bases lining up with TRBD1. Germline CDR1 is SGHTA and CDR2 is FQGTGA. Unmatched junction bases numbered 6, after V lost 5 bases and J lost 3 bases. CDR3 size: 15 residues. The part of the CDR3 DNA that was read is TGTGCCAGCAGCCTGGGGACAGGGGAGGAAGAGACC. This encodes CASSLGTGEEET. The whole CDR3 protein reads CASSLGTGEEETQYF.

The sequenced part of the CDR3 DNA is TGTGCCAGTAGTATAGTTGCAGGGGGTAACACTGAA. Its translation is CASSIVAGGNTE. The entire CDR3 protein is CASSIVAGGNTEAFF. The chain combines TRBV19 with TRBJ1-1; 7 positions match TRBD1. The read stops 3 residues short of the end of the CDR3; the missing end is completed from the germline J gene. This CDR3 has 15 residues. CDR1 is LNHDA, CDR2 SQIVND, per germline (reference sequence). V was clipped by 1 base and J by 2 bases; unmatched bases: 4. Full variable domain (outside the CDR3, taken from reference TRBV19 and TRBJ1-1): DGGITQSPKYLFRKEGQNVTLSCEQNLNHDAMYWYRQDPGQGLRLIYYSQIVNDFQKGDIAEGYSVSREKKESFPLTVTSAQKNPTAFYLCASSIVAGGNTEAFFGQGTRLTVV.

On this clone: The read ends 3 residues shy of where the CDR3 ends; the end is completed using the germline J gene. The genes are TRBV5-1 and TRBJ2-7; TRBD2 matches 9 bases. The CDR3 is made up of 18 amino acids. Trimming removed 0 bases from V and 4 bases from J; junction bases left unmatched: 14. Germline loops: CDR1 SGHRS, CDR2 YFSETQ. CDR3 in amino acids: CASSLGASGRTLLYEQYF. Partial CDR3 DNA: TGCGCCAGCAGCTTGGGGGCCAGCGGGAGGACACTTTTATACGAG.

On this clone itself: The read falls 3 residues short of the CDR3 end, and the missing part is taken from the germline J gene. The chain recombines TRBV18 with TRBJ1-4; D unclear. With 3 bases removed from V and 4 bases from J, the gap between germline ends came to 9 bases. Germline-derived CDR1 and CDR2 are KGHSH and LQKENI. The CDR3 loop spans 14 amino acids. The CDR3 sequence: CASSPSQINEKLFF. CDR3 DNA (partial): TGTGCCAGCTCACCGTCACAGATTAATGAAAAA.

Comments on this clone: The observed sequence ends 3 residues before the CDR3 terminus, with the missing tail filled in from the germline J gene. This chain joins TRBV7-6 and TRBJ2-7; weak D call: TRBD2 (7 bases). The CDR3 is made up of 18 amino acids. Trimming cost V 2 bases and J 4 bases, with 24 bases left between them. Germline V lookup: CDR1 SGHVS, CDR2 FNYEAQ. The CDR3 DNA, read in part, is TGTGCCAGCAGCTTAAGCGCAGGGGCTAGGCGGGAGAGATACGAG. This gives the protein CASSLSAGARRERYE. The CDR3 as a whole reads CASSLSAGARRERYEQYF.

Turning to this clone: The sequence runs out 3 residues before the end of the CDR3; the remainder is reconstructed from the germline J gene. This chain joins TRBV6-2 or TRBV6-3 and TRBJ2-3; 9 nucleotides align to TRBD2. After removal of 4 bases from V and 6 bases from J, the junction contained 8 bases not matched to a gene. Germline CDR1 is MNHEY and CDR2 is SVGEGT. CDR3 length: 15 residues. CDR3 DNA (partial): TGTGCCAGCAGTTCGAGCGGGAGGCCCTCGGATACG. It codes for CASSSSGRPSDT. The entire CDR3 protein is CASSSSGRPSDTQYF.